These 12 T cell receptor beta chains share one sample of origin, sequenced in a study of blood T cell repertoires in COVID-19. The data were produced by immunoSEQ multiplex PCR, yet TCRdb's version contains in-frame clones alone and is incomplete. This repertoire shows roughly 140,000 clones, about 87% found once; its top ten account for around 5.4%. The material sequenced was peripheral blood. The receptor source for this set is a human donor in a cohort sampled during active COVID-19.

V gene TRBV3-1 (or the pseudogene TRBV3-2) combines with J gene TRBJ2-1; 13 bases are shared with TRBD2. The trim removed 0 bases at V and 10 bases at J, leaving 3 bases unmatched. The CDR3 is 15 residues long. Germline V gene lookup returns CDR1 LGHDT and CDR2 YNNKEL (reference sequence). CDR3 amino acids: CASSQDLGLAGEQFF. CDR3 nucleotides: TGTGCCAGCAGCCAAGATCTGGGACTAGCGGGGGAGCAGTTCTTC.

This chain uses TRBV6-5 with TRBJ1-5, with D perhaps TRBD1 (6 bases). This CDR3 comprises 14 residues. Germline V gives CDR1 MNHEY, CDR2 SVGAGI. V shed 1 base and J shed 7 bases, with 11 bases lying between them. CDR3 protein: CASSYFSGGQPQHF. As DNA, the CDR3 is TGTGCCAGCAGTTACTTCTCGGGGGGCCAGCCCCAGCATTTT.

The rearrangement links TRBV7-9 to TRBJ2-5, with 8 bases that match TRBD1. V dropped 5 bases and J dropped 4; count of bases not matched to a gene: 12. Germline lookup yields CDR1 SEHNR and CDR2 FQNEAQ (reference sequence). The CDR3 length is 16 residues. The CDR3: CASSISTGRGRETQYF. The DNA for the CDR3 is TGTGCCAGCAGCATCTCAACAGGCAGGGGGCGAGAGACCCAGTACTTC.

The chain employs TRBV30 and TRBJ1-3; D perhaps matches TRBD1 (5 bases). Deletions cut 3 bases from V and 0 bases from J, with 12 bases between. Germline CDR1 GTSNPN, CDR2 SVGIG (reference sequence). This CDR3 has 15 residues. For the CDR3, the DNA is TGTGCCTGGAGGCCCAAAGGGGTCTCTGGAAACACCATATATTTT. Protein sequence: CAWRPKGVSGNTIYF.

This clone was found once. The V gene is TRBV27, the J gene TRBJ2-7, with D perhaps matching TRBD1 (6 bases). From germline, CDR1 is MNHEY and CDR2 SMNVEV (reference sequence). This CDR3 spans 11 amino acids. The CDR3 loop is CPQGSPYEQYF. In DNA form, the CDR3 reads TGTCCACAGGGCTCCCCCTACGAGCAGTACTTC.

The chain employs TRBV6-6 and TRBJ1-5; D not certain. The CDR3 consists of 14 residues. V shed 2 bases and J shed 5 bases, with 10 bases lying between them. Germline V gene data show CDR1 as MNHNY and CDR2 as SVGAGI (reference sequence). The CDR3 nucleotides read TGTGCCAGCAGTTACGAGGGCGGATATCAGCCCCAGCATTTT. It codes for CASSYEGGYQPQHF.

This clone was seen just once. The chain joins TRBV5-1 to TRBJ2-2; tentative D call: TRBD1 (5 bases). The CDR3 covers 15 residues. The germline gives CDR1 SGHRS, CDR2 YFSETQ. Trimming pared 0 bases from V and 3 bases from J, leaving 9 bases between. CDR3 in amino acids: CASSLEAGHTGELFF. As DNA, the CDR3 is TGCGCCAGCAGCTTGGAAGCAGGGCACACCGGGGAGCTGTTTTTT.

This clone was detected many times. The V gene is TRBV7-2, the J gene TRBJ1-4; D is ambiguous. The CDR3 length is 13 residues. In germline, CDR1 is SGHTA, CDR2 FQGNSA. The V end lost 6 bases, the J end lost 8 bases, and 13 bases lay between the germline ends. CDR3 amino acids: CASRGLDGEKLFF. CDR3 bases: TGTGCCAGCAGAGGCCTCGACGGGGAAAAACTGTTTTTT.

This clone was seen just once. The CDR3, as DNA: TGTGCCAGCAGGGGGTTTGCTAGCGGGGCCTCGGGGCAGTTCTTC. This gives the protein CASRGFASGASGQFF. The chain combines TRBV7-9 with TRBJ2-1; 9 bases align to TRBD2. Germline V gene data show CDR1 as SEHNR and CDR2 as FQNEAQ (reference sequence). V lost 6 bases, J lost 12 bases, and 15 bases stayed unmatched. This CDR3 has 15 amino acids. The complete variable domain, with remaining parts taken from reference TRBV7-9 and TRBJ2-1, reads DTGVSQNPRHKITKRGQNVTFRCDPISEHNRLYWYRQTLGQGPEFLTYFQNEAQLEKSRLLSDRFSAERPKGSFSTLEIQRTEQGDSAMYLCASRGFASGASGQFFGPGTRLTVL.

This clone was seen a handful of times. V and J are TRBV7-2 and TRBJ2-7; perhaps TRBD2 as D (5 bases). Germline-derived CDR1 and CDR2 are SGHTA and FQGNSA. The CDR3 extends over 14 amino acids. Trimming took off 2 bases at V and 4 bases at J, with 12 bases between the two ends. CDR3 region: CASSLMSGSYEQYF. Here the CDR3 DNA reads TGTGCCAGCAGCTTAATGTCGGGGTCGTACGAGCAGTACTTC.

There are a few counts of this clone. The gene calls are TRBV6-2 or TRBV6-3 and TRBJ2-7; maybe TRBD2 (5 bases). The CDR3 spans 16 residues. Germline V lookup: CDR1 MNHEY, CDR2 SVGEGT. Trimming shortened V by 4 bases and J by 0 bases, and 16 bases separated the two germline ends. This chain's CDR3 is CASSSSAASSSYEQYF. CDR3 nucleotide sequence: TGTGCCAGCAGTTCATCAGCGGCTAGTAGCTCCTACGAGCAGTACTTC.

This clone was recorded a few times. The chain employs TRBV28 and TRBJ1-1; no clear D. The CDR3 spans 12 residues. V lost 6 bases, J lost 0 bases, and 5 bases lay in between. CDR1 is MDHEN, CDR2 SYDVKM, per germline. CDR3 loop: CASSYLNTEAFF. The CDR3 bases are TGTGCCAGCAGCTACTTGAACACTGAAGCTTTCTTT.